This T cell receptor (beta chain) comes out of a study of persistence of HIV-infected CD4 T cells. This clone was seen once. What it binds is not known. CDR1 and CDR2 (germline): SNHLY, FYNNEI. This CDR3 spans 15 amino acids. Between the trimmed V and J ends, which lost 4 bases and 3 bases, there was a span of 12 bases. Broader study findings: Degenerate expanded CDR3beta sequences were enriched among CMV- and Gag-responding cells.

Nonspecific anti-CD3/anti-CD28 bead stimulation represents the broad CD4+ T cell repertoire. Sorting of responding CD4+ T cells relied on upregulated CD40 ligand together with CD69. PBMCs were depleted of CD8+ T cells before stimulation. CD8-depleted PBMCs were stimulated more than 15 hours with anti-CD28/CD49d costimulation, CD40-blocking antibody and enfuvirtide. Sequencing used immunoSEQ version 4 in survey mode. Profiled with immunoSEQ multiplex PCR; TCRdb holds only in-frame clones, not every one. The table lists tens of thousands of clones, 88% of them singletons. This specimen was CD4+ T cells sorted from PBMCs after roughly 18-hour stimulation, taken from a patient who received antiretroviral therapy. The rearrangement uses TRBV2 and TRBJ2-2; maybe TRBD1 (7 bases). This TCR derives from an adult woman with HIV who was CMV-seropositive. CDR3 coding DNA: TGTGCCAGCAGTGGACAGGGAGGTTACACCGGGGAGCTGTTTTTT. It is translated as CASSGQGGYTGELFF.